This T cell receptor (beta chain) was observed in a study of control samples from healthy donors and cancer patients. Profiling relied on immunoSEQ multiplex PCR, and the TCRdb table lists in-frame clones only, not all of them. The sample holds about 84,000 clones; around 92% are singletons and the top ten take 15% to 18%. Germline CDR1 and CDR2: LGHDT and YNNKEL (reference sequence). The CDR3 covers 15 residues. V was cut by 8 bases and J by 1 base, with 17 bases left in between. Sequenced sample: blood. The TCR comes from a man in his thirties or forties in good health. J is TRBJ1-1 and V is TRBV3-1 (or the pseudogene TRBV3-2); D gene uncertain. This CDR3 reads CASLQSGVSNTEAFF. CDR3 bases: TGTGCCAGCCTTCAAAGCGGGGTTTCGAACACTGAAGCTTTCTTT.